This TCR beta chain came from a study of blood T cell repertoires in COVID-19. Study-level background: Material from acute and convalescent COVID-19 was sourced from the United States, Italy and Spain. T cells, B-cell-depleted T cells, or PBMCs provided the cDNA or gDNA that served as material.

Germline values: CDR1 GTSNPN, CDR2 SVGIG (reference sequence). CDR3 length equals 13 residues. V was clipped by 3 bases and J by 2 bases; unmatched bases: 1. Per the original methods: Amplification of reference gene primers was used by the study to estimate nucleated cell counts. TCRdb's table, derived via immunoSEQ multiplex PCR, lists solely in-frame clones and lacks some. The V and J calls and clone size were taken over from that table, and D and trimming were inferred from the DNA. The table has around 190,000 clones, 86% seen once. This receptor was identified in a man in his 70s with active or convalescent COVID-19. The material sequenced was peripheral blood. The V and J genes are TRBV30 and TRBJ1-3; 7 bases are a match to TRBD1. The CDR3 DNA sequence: TGTGCCTGGAGAAGGGGGCCTGGAAACACCATATATTTT. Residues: CAWRRGPGNTIYF.